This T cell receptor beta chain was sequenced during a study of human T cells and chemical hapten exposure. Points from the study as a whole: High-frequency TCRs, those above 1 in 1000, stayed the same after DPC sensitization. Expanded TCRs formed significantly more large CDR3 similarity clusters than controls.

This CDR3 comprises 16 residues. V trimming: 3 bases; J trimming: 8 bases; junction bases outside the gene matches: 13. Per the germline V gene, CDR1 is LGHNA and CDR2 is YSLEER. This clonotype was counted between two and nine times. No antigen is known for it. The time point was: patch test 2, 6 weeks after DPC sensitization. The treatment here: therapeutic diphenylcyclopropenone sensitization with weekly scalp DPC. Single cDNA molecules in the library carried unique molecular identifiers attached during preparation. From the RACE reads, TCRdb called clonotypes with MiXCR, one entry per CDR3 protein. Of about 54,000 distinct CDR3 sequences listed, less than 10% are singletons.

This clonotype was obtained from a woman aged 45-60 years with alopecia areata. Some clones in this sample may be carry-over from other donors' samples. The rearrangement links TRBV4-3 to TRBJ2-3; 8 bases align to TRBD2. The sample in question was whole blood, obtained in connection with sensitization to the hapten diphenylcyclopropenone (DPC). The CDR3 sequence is CASSQAAGTSRVTQYF. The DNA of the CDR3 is TGCGCCAGCAGCCAGGCGGCCGGGACTAGTAGGGTTACGCAGTATTTT.